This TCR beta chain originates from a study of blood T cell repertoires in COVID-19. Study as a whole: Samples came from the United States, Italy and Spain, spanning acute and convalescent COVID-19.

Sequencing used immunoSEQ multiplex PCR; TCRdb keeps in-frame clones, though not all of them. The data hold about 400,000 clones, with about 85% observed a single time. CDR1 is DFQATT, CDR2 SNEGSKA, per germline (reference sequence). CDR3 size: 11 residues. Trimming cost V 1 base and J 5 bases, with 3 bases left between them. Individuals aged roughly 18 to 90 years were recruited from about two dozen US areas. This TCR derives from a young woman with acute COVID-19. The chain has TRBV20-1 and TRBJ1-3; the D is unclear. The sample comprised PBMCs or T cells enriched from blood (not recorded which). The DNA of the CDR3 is TGCAGTGCTAGAGCTCGAAACACCATATATTTT. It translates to CSARARNTIYF.